Listed below are T cell receptor beta chains from one sample, sequenced in a study of blood T cell repertoires in COVID-19. Clones were sequenced by immunoSEQ multiplex PCR, and TCRdb holds only the in-frame ones, with some missing. The sample records 70,000 or so clones, just over 85% being singletons. Input material: peripheral blood. The source of these receptors is a man aged 25 to 40 with acute or convalescent COVID-19. CDR3s include the opening cysteine and the closing phenylalanine or tryptophan. A D gene is named only where the DNA matches it firmly. A row's size may be missing; if present it is once, few, many or a size class.

d_gene: -
abundance: -
j_gene: TRBJ2-7
v_gene: TRBV13
CDR3aa: CASSLATGWSSYEQYF
CDR3nt: TGTGCCAGCAGTTTAGCAACAGGGTGGAGCTCCTACGAGCAGTACTTC

d_gene: -
abundance: -
j_gene: TRBJ1-2
v_gene: TRBV19
CDR3aa: CASSMRTGYGYTF
CDR3nt: TGTGCCAGTAGTATGCGAACAGGCTATGGCTACACCTTC

d_gene: -
abundance: -
j_gene: TRBJ1-4
v_gene: TRBV2
CDR3aa: CASSQGPGEKLFF
CDR3nt: TGTGCCAGCAGTCAGGGTCCAGGTGAAAAACTGTTTTTT

d_gene: -
abundance: -
j_gene: TRBJ1-2
v_gene: TRBV7-2
CDR3aa: CASSPGSARNNYGYTF
CDR3nt: TGTGCCAGCAGCCCCGGTTCGGCGCGGAATAACTATGGCTACACCTTC

d_gene: -
abundance: -
j_gene: TRBJ2-1
v_gene: TRBV4-1
CDR3aa: CASSQARAGEQFF
CDR3nt: TGCGCCAGCAGCCAAGCGAGGGCGGGTGAGCAGTTCTTC

d_gene: -
abundance: -
j_gene: TRBJ2-1
v_gene: TRBV5-1
CDR3aa: CASSLGGFSYNEQFF
CDR3nt: TGCGCCAGCAGCTTGGGGGGCTTCTCCTACAATGAGCAGTTCTTC

d_gene: -
abundance: -
j_gene: TRBJ2-5
v_gene: TRBV7-3
CDR3aa: CASSPGSQETQYF
CDR3nt: TGTGCCAGCAGCCCAGGGTCCCAAGAGACCCAGTACTTC

d_gene: -
abundance: once
j_gene: TRBJ2-1
v_gene: TRBV5-6
CDR3aa: CASSLIGGSGEQFF
CDR3nt: TGTGCCAGCAGCTTAATAGGGGGATCAGGTGAGCAGTTCTTC

d_gene: TRBD2
abundance: once
j_gene: TRBJ2-3
v_gene: TRBV20-1
CDR3aa: CSASTASGGGDTQYF
CDR3nt: TGCAGTGCTAGTACGGCTAGCGGGGGAGGAGATACGCAGTATTTT

d_gene: -
abundance: once
j_gene: TRBJ1-6
v_gene: TRBV30
CDR3aa: CAWCGQYNSPLHF
CDR3nt: TGTGCCTGGTGCGGACAGTATAATTCACCCCTCCACTTT

d_gene: TRBD2
abundance: -
j_gene: TRBJ2-3
v_gene: TRBV11-1
CDR3aa: CASSDTIAGGTDTQYF
CDR3nt: TGTGCCAGCAGCGATACGATAGCGGGGGGCACAGATACGCAGTATTTT

d_gene: TRBD2
abundance: -
j_gene: TRBJ2-1
v_gene: TRBV20-1
CDR3aa: CSASLALAGAVNEQFF
CDR3nt: TGCAGTGCTAGTCTGGCACTAGCGGGAGCCGTCAATGAGCAGTTCTTC

d_gene: -
abundance: few
j_gene: TRBJ2-5
v_gene: TRBV27
CDR3aa: CASSLSGLSETQYF
CDR3nt: TGTGCCAGCAGTTTAAGCGGGCTGAGCGAGACCCAGTACTTC

d_gene: -
abundance: -
j_gene: TRBJ2-7
v_gene: TRBV5-4
CDR3aa: CASSAATGYEQYF
CDR3nt: TGTGCCAGCAGCGCGGCGACTGGCTACGAGCAGTACTTC

d_gene: -
abundance: once
j_gene: TRBJ2-4
v_gene: TRBV5-4
CDR3aa: CASSLGGRVDIQYF
CDR3nt: TGTGCCAGCAGCTTGGGTGGCAGGGTGGACATTCAGTACTTC

d_gene: TRBD1
abundance: -
j_gene: TRBJ1-6
v_gene: TRBV16
CDR3aa: CASSQTAPGQGNSPLHF
CDR3nt: TGTGCCAGCAGTCAAACCGCTCCGGGACAGGGAAATTCACCCCTCCACTTT

d_gene: TRBD1
abundance: -
j_gene: TRBJ1-4
v_gene: TRBV18
CDR3aa: CASSPSTGQKEKLFF
CDR3nt: TGTGCCAGCTCACCGTCGACAGGGCAGAAAGAAAAACTGTTTTTT

d_gene: -
abundance: -
j_gene: TRBJ1-1
v_gene: TRBV3-1/TRBV3-2
CDR3aa: CASSQDGGNTEAFF
CDR3nt: TGTGCCAGCAGCCAAGATGGAGGGAACACTGAAGCTTTCTTT

d_gene: TRBD1
abundance: -
j_gene: TRBJ1-4
v_gene: TRBV5-1
CDR3aa: CASSFLTGGREKLFF
CDR3nt: TGCGCCAGCAGCTTTCTGACAGGGGGGCGGGAAAAACTGTTTTTT

d_gene: -
abundance: -
j_gene: TRBJ1-1
v_gene: TRBV14
CDR3aa: CASSQVEGMGAFF
CDR3nt: TGTGCCAGCAGCCAAGTGGAGGGGATGGGAGCTTTCTTT

d_gene: TRBD1
abundance: -
j_gene: TRBJ1-2
v_gene: TRBV4-1
CDR3aa: CASSQNGQGNYGYTF
CDR3nt: TGCGCCAGCAGCCAAAACGGACAGGGGAACTATGGCTACACCTTC

d_gene: TRBD1
abundance: -
j_gene: TRBJ2-1
v_gene: TRBV6-5
CDR3aa: CASINTGDEQFF
CDR3nt: TGTGCCAGCATAAACACAGGGGATGAGCAGTTCTTC

d_gene: -
abundance: few
j_gene: TRBJ2-5
v_gene: TRBV7-9
CDR3aa: CASSLVRQGKTQYF
CDR3nt: TGTGCCAGCAGCTTAGTGCGTCAGGGGAAGACCCAGTACTTC

d_gene: -
abundance: once
j_gene: TRBJ2-5
v_gene: TRBV5-4
CDR3aa: CASSLDMGRQQETQYF
CDR3nt: TGTGCCAGCAGCTTGGATATGGGGCGCCAGCAAGAGACCCAGTACTTC

d_gene: -
abundance: -
j_gene: TRBJ2-2
v_gene: TRBV6-4
CDR3aa: CASSREITGELFF
CDR3nt: TGTGCCAGCAGCCGCGAGATCACCGGGGAGCTGTTTTTT